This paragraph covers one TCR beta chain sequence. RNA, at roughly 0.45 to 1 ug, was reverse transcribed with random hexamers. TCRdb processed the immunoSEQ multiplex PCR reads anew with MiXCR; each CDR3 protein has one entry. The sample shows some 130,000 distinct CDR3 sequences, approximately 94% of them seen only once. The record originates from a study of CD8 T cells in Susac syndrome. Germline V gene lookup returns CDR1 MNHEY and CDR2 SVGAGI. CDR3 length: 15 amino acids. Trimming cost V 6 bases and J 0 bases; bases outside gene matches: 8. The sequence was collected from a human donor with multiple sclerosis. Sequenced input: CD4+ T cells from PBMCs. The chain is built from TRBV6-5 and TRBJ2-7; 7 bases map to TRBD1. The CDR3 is CASSRDRESSYEQYF. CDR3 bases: TGTGCCAGCAGCCGAGACAGGGAGAGCTCCTACGAGCAGTACTTC.